Reported below is one T cell receptor beta chain. The antigen is undetermined. Given a much more abundant clone one base away, this may be a read error. Trimming left V 3 bases short and J 6 bases short, with 17 bases between. The germline V gene encodes CDR1 KGHDR and CDR2 SFDVKD. This CDR3 spans 15 amino acids. The entry originates in a study of tumor-infiltrating lymphocytes in primary liver carcinoma. Whole-study results and caveats: Tumor region pairs shared more overlap than did tumor-adjacent and tumor-blood pairs. Top-250-clone fractions were significantly higher in tumors than in blood (p = 0.039).

The study co-extracted DNA and RNA from 20-30 mg of unsorted bulk tissue. Each participant had primary liver carcinoma, and surgical resection was the treatment. These patients lived with chronic HBV infection and had never been treated. A primer matching the constant region was used to make TCR beta cDNA from around 460 ng of total RNA. Libraries covering TCR beta were generated through three nested multiplex PCR rounds (using a slightly modified ARM-PCR). In the first two PCR rounds, TRBV1-TRBV30 forward primers were paired with a C-beta reverse primer, and each round lasted roughly 10 cycles. TCRdb redid the calling of the multiplex PCR reads with MiXCR, one entry per CDR3 protein. Among 75,000 to 80,000 distinct CDR3 sequences listed, approximately 69% were seen once.

The specimen sequenced was tumor-adjacent normal liver tissue. This chain connects TRBV24-1 to TRBJ2-7; a weak D match, TRBD2 (5 bases). This sequence was found in a man between 40 and 49 years old with primary liver carcinoma and hepatitis B virus infection. The CDR3 DNA reads TGTGCCACCAGTGATCCGGGTAGAGGGCGCCGCGAGCAGTACTTC. Its protein is CATSDPGRGRREQYF.